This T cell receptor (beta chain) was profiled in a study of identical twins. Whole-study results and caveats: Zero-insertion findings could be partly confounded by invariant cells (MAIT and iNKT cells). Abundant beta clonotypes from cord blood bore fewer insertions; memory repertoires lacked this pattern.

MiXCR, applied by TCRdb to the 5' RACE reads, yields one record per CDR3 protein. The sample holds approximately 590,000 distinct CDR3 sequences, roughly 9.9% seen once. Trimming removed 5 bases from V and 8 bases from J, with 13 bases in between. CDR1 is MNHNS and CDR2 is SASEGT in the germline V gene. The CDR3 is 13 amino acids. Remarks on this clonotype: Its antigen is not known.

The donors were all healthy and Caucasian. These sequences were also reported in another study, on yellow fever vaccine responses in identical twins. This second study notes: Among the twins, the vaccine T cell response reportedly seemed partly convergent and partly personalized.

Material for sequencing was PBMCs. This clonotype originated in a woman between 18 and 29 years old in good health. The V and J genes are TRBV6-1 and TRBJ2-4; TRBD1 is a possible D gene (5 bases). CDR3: CASSTRGIYIQYF. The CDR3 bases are TGTGCCAGCAGTACAAGGGGTATATACATTCAGTACTTC.